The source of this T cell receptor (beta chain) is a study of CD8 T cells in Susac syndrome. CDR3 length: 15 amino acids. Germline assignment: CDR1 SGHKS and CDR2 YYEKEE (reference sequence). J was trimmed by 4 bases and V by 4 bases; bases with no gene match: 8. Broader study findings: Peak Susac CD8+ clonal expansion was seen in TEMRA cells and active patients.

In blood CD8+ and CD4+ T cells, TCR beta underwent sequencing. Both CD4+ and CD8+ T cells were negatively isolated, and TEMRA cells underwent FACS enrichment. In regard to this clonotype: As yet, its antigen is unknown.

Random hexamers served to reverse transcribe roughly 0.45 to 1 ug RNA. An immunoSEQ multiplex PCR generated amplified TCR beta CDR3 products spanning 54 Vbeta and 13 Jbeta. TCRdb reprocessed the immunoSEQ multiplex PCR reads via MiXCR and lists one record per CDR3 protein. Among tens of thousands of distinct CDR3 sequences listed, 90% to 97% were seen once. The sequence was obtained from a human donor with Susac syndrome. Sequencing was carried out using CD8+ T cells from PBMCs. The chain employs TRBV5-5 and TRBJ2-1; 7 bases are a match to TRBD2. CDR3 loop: CASSPGLERYNEQFF. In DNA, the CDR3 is TGTGCCAGCAGCCCCGGACTAGAACGGTACAATGAGCAGTTCTTC.